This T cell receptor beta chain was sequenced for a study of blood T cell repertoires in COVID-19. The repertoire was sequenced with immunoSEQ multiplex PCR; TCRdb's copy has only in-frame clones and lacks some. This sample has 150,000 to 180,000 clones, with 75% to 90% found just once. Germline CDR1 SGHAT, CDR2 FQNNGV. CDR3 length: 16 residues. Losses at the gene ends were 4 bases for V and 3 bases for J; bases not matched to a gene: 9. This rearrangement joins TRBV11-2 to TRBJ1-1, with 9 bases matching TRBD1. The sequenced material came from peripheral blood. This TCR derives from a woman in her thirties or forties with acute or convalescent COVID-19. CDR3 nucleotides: TGTGCCAGCAGCTCAGGACAGGGGAAAGTGTACACTGAAGCTTTCTTT. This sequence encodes CASSSGQGKVYTEAFF.